This TCR beta chain was recorded in a study of blood T cell repertoires in COVID-19. Study in general: Donors in the United States, Italy and Spain gave samples during acute or convalescent COVID-19.

This clone turned up a few times. This CDR3 spans 12 amino acids. CDR1 and CDR2 from the germline V gene are MNHEY and SVGAGI. V was trimmed by 6 bases and J by 2 bases, leaving 8 bases between them. TCRdb's copy holds only in-frame clones and misses some; the assay was immunoSEQ multiplex PCR. The sample lists about 48,000 clones, roughly four fifths occurring once. The sample was peripheral blood. The genes are TRBV6-5 and TRBJ2-7; the D is unclear. The sequence came from a man aged 35 to 55 with acute or convalescent COVID-19. As DNA, the CDR3 is TGTGCCAGCAGAACTGCTACCTACGAGCAGTACTTC. It yields the protein CASRTATYEQYF.